These 4 T cell receptor beta chains came from one sample sequenced in a study of beta chain features in type 1 diabetes. The isolated RNA, all of it, was reverse transcribed, so expressed TCRB transcripts were what got sequenced. The table came from immunoSEQ multiplex PCR; TCRdb's copy has only in-frame clones and leaves some out. The repertoire includes about 320,000 clones, approximately 14% of them detected once, and about 6.7% sits in the top ten. The sequencing input was central memory CD4+ T cells from blood. The receptor source for this set is a man aged 25-40 years in good health.

The V gene is TRBV4-1, the J gene TRBJ1-4; perhaps TRBD1 as D (5 bases). This CDR3 is built from 16 residues. Trimming pared 4 bases from V and 8 bases from J, leaving 20 bases between. CDR1 MGHRA and CDR2 YSYEKL come from the germline V gene. Here the CDR3 reads CASSPTNRAGGEKLFF. The CDR3, as DNA: TGCGCCAGCAGCCCCACAAACCGGGCTGGGGGGGAAAAACTGTTTTTT.

As regards this clone: A read error may account for a junction end that differs from germline. The CDR3: CASQGVSGGNYDYTF. The CDR3 coding sequence is TGTGCCAGCCAAGGGGTGTCCGGGGGCAACTATGACTACACCTTC. The V gene is TRBV28, the J gene TRBJ1-2; perhaps TRBD1 as D (6 bases). The CDR3 is made up of 15 amino acids. Germline V gene sequence: CDR1 MDHEN, CDR2 SYDVKM.

The chain carries TRBV6-1 and TRBJ2-1; 9 positions agree with TRBD2. Germline assignment: CDR1 MNHNS and CDR2 SASEGT. The ends lost 1 base at V and 12 bases at J; junction bases unmatched: 7. The CDR3 loop spans 14 amino acids. Written as DNA, the CDR3 is TGTGCCAGCAGTGAAGTGGGGACTAGCCATGGGCAGTTCTTC. Protein product: CASSEVGTSHGQFF.

The genes are TRBV4-3 and TRBJ1-5; TRBD1 might be the D (5 bases). V lost 3 bases and J 5 bases, leaving 17 bases between the germline ends. Looked up from germline, CDR1 is LGHNA and CDR2 is YSLEER. This CDR3 has 16 amino acids. DNA of the CDR3: TGCGCCAGCAGCCAGGGCCCAGGGACCCTAGATCAGCCCCAGCATTTT. The encoded protein is CASSQGPGTLDQPQHF.